Presented here are 22 T cell receptor beta chains from one specimen sequenced in a study of cytomegalovirus exposure and HLA in healthy donors. PCR was performed using 60 Vbeta and 13 Jbeta primers. Using immunoSEQ multiplex PCR, the repertoire was profiled, and TCRdb retains in-frame clones only, with some absent. The sample yields about 120,000 clones, around 62% seen once. The sample was PBMCs. The receptors come from a woman in her 40s in good health and CMV-seropositive.

The V gene is TRBV11-3, the J gene TRBJ2-5; no reliable D call. V gave up 1 base and J gave up 1 base, with 13 bases separating them. This CDR3 comprises 16 residues. Looked up from germline, CDR1 is SGHNT and CDR2 is YENEEA. Here the CDR3 DNA reads TGTGCCAGCAGCTTAGGCGAGTCAGGCCGCCAAGAGACCCAGTACTTC. Its translation is CASSLGESGRQETQYF.

Details on this clone: Other DNA sequences of this sample code for an identical CDR3. The J gene is TRBJ1-2, the V gene TRBV5-6, with 8 positions matching TRBD1. J was trimmed by 4 bases and V by 2 bases; bases with no gene match: 7. This CDR3 comprises 15 residues. CDR1 SGHDT and CDR2 YYEEEE come from the germline V gene. The CDR3 DNA follows: TGTGCCAGCAGCTTCCAGGACAGGGCCAGCTATGGCTACACCTTC. Translated: CASSFQDRASYGYTF.

The rearrangement links TRBV7-3 to TRBJ1-1, with TRBD1 as a possible D gene (5 bases). V shed 2 bases and J shed 1 base, with 8 bases lying between them. The CDR3 consists of 14 residues. Germline loops: CDR1 SGHTA, CDR2 FQGTGA. The CDR3 protein is CASSLLGANTEAFF. In DNA, the CDR3 is TGTGCCAGCAGCTTACTAGGGGCGAACACTGAAGCTTTCTTT.

V gene TRBV27 combines with J gene TRBJ2-1; D unresolved. V shed 1 base and J shed 7 bases, with 8 bases lying between them. CDR1 is MNHEY and CDR2 is SMNVEV in the germline V gene (reference sequence). This CDR3 is 13 amino acids long. In DNA form, the CDR3 reads TGTGCCAGCAGTTTATTTCGTCGGAATGAGCAGTTCTTC. This translates into CASSLFRRNEQFF.

The chain joins TRBV5-1 to TRBJ2-7; 7 bases line up with TRBD1. This CDR3 contains 12 residues. In germline, CDR1 is SGHRS, CDR2 YFSETQ. V shed 2 bases and J 6 bases; nucleotides not matched to a gene: 2. DNA for the CDR3: TGCGCCAGCAGCTTCACAGGGGTCGAGCAGTACTTC. Amino acids: CASSFTGVEQYF.

As to this clone: At one of its ends the junction is not consistent with the germline gene, which may arise from a read error. The chain has TRBV9 and TRBJ2-5; D might be TRBD1 (6 bases). The CDR3 sequence is 15 residues long. Germline V gives CDR1 SGDLS, CDR2 YYNGEE. CDR3 loop: CVSSVDGQGRETQYF. CDR3 DNA sequence: TGTGTCAGCAGCGTAGATGGGCAGGGGCGAGAGACCCAGTACTTC.

The V and J genes are TRBV7-9 and TRBJ1-2; D unclear. Germline V gene lookup returns CDR1 SEHNR and CDR2 FQNEAQ (reference sequence). This CDR3 has 15 residues. V was trimmed by 5 bases and J by 1 base, leaving 14 bases between them. CDR3 nucleotides: TGTGCCAGCAGCAACGCCCCTAGTGTTAACTATGGCTACACCTTC. This translates into CASSNAPSVNYGYTF.

The gene calls are TRBV4-1 and TRBJ1-3, with unresolved D. Trimming pared 4 bases from V and 0 bases from J, leaving 31 bases between. CDR3 length: 22 residues. Germline V CDR1 and CDR2: MGHRA, YSYEKL. CDR3 sequence (DNA): TGCGCCAGCAGCCTAGATACCCCCGTCCGGGTCAGCCCGTCCGACTCTGGAAACACCATATATTTT. Translation: CASSLDTPVRVSPSDSGNTIYF.

This chain uses TRBV5-6 with TRBJ1-4; 10 bases align to TRBD1. Germline loops: CDR1 SGHDT, CDR2 YYEEEE. V gave up 4 bases and J gave up 6 bases; unmatched junction bases: 6. The CDR3 runs 15 residues. The CDR3 region has the DNA TGTGCCAGCAGCCGAAAGACAGGGGGCGATGAAAAACTGTTTTTT. This sequence encodes CASSRKTGGDEKLFF.

As for this clone: Additional DNA sequences in this sample encode the identical CDR3. The V and J genes are TRBV29-1 and TRBJ1-3; D remains unclear. The CDR3 totals 12 residues. Germline loops: CDR1 SQVTM, CDR2 ANQGSEA. The V end was cut by 5 bases, the J end by 4 bases, with 9 bases between. The DNA of the CDR3 is TGCAGCGTTCGAGGATCAGGAAACACCATATATTTT. Translation gives CSVRGSGNTIYF.

This rearrangement joins TRBV15 to TRBJ2-7; 10 bases map to TRBD1. The CDR3 contains 15 residues. Germline CDR1 LNHNV, CDR2 YYDKDF (reference sequence). V lost 3 bases and J lost 5; bases outside the gene matches: 7. CDR3 sequence: CATSSGTGVRHEQYF. The CDR3 bases are TGTGCCACCAGCAGTGGGACAGGGGTTAGACACGAGCAGTACTTC.

V usage is TRBV29-1 and J usage is TRBJ1-2, with D maybe TRBD1 (5 bases). Per the germline V gene, CDR1 is SQVTM and CDR2 is ANQGSEA. CDR3 length equals 13 residues. V was shortened by 8 bases and J by 4 bases, with 17 bases between the two germline ends. The CDR3 loop reads CSIHTKGSYGYTF. CDR3 bases: TGCAGCATCCACACTAAGGGGTCCTATGGCTACACCTTC.

This chain links TRBV9 with TRBJ2-7; D perhaps matches TRBD2 (6 bases). Between the trimmed V and J ends, which lost 4 bases and 6 bases, there was a span of 14 bases. Per germline, CDR1 SGDLS and CDR2 YYNGEE. The CDR3 is 13 amino acids. CDR3 loop: CASSLGGSSEQYF. CDR3 nucleotides: TGTGCCAGCAGCCTCGGAGGGAGCTCCGAGCAGTACTTC.

This clone was seen a handful of times. The chain is built from TRBV29-1 and TRBJ2-7, with 13 bases lining up with TRBD2. The junction had 14 bases not matched to a gene; V was cut back by 5 bases and J by 1 base. CDR1 and CDR2 (germline): SQVTM, ANQGSEA. The CDR3 is made up of 18 amino acids. The DNA of the CDR3 is TGCAGCGTTCCGGTTTGGACTAGCGGGAGTGGTGAATCCTACGAGCAGTACTTC. Amino acids: CSVPVWTSGSGESYEQYF.

The chain employs TRBV11-3 and TRBJ2-5; 7 bases are shared with TRBD1. In germline, CDR1 is SGHNT, CDR2 YENEEA. CDR3 size: 13 residues. V lost 1 base and J lost 5; bases outside the gene matches: 1. CDR3 sequence reads: CASSLVQGETQYF. CDR3 DNA: TGTGCCAGCAGCTTAGTACAGGGGGAGACCCAGTACTTC.

This chain links TRBV9 with TRBJ2-7; TRBD1 aligns across 8 bases. The germline CDR1 and CDR2 sequences are SGDLS and YYNGEE. The CDR3 contains 15 residues. The ends lost 3 bases at V and 0 bases at J; junction bases unmatched: 5. CDR3 DNA: TGTGCCAGCAGCGGCCGACAGGGGAGCTCCTACGAGCAGTACTTC. Translated, it gives CASSGRQGSSYEQYF.

V gene TRBV5-1 combines with J gene TRBJ2-1, with 12 bases aligning to TRBD2. Germline V gives CDR1 SGHRS, CDR2 YFSETQ. The V segment lost 7 bases and the J segment 6 bases; nucleotides outside the gene matches: 2. The CDR3 has 13 residues. CDR3 amino acids: CASGLAGFNEQFF. CDR3 sequence (DNA): TGCGCCAGCGGACTAGCGGGATTCAATGAGCAGTTCTTC.

The V gene is TRBV28, the J gene TRBJ2-3, with 9 bases aligning to TRBD2. The V gene end was trimmed by 6 bases and the J gene end by 3 bases; junction bases not matched to a gene: 16. The CDR3 covers 18 residues. CDR1 and CDR2 (germline): MDHEN, SYDVKM. This CDR3 is CASSLTPISGRGTDTQYF. CDR3 sequence (DNA): TGTGCCAGCAGCCTAACCCCTATTAGCGGGAGAGGTACAGATACGCAGTATTTT.

This sequence joins TRBV29-1 and TRBJ2-1, with D possibly being TRBD1 (6 bases). V was shortened by 2 bases and J by 2 bases, with 10 bases between the two germline ends. The CDR3 contains 14 residues. CDR1 is SQVTM, CDR2 ANQGSEA, per germline. In nucleotides, the CDR3 is TGCAGCGTTGAACCGGGACAAACCTACAATGAGCAGTTCTTC. It yields the protein CSVEPGQTYNEQFF.

The chain links TRBV6-6 to TRBJ1-1; 7 bases align to TRBD1. CDR3 length: 10 amino acids. Germline CDR1 and CDR2: MNHNY and SVGAGI (reference sequence). V lost 10 bases and J lost 6; bases outside the gene matches: 2. The CDR3 sequence is CAIQGAEAFF. The CDR3 DNA reads as TGTGCCATCCAGGGGGCTGAAGCTTTCTTT.

The chain couples TRBV30 to TRBJ1-1; no firm D call. The CDR3 extends over 14 amino acids. V dropped 2 bases and J dropped 1 base, with 11 bases sitting between them. Germline loops: CDR1 GTSNPN, CDR2 SVGIG (reference sequence). In nucleotides, the CDR3 is TGTGCCTGGAGTCAGTGGAGCCAGAACACTGAAGCTTTCTTT. Its protein is CAWSQWSQNTEAFF.

This clone was detected only a few times. The gene calls are TRBV5-1 and TRBJ2-3; TRBD1 is a possible D gene (5 bases). V dropped 4 bases and J dropped 0 bases, with 12 bases sitting between them. The CDR3 extends over 15 amino acids. Germline V lookup: CDR1 SGHRS, CDR2 YFSETQ. This CDR3 is CASSMDTSSTDTQYF. As DNA, the CDR3 is TGCGCCAGCAGCATGGACACCTCTAGCACAGATACGCAGTATTTT. Looking up the rest from reference TRBV5-1 and TRBJ2-3 gives the full variable domain: KAGVTQTPRYLIKTRGQQVTLSCSPISGHRSVSWYQQTPGQGLQFLFEYFSETQRNKGNFPGRFSGRQFSNSRSEMNVSTLELGDSALYLCASSMDTSSTDTQYFGPGTRLTVL.